Reported below is one T cell receptor beta chain. The antigen this receptor binds is unknown. Per-nucleotide qualities are absent, and no much larger clonotype sits a single base away. The data stem from a study of blood T cells in healthy people across ages (dated by TCRdb to between 2014 and 2017). Turning to the overall study: In model experiments, roughly one uniquely barcoded TCR beta cDNA molecule per two T cells was captured by template switching. To track age-related changes in TCR beta repertoire diversity, the study relied on deep sequencing normalized with unique cDNA molecular identifiers. Four age groups were formed from the donors: young (average approximately 15 years), middle-aged (more than 35), aged (about 62) and long-lived (approximately 80). To avoid experimental bias, donors of different ages were randomly spread across the sequencing lanes. The study analyzed two additional independent replicas of 1 million unique cDNA reads from the same blood draw for two donors, one aged 18 to 29 and one aged 80 or older. What the work shows at the level of the full study, not this receptor alone: The CMV infection status of donors was not known, potentially confounding age-related changes in expanded clonotypes. As age increased, observed TCR beta diversity per million T cells dropped in a roughly linear way, and a significant reduction was already evident by age roughly 36. Compared with the aged group, the long-lived group had more naive CD4+ T cells, fewer expanded clones and increased TCR diversity, a pattern suggesting age selection. Conclusive comparison of naive and antigen-experienced compartments was prevented by the profiling of bulk unsorted PBMCs. Estimates of total diversity based on one million sequenced T cells were regarded as lower bounds and as underestimates. There was a strong correlation between observed TCR beta diversity and the percentage of naive T cells measured by flow cytometry.

The donors were roughly 39 Caucasian individuals from Russia, aged roughly 6 to 100 years, who were systemically healthy. Roughly 10 milliliters of peripheral blood were drawn from each donor into EDTA-treated Vacutainer tubes. Ficoll-Paque density-gradient centrifugation was used to isolate PBMCs, with at least 6 million obtained per sample. Trizol reagent was used to extract total RNA from the PBMCs, yielding at least 5 micrograms per sample. For every donor, flow cytometry on a PBMC aliquot measured the percentage of naive CD45RAhigh/CD27high T cells. Libraries were constructed by 5' RACE. Instrument used: Illumina HiSeq 2500. A second PCR of roughly 7 to 12 cycles was run with a J-beta primer mix and a sample-barcoded 5' primer. A template-switch 5' adaptor carrying 12 random nucleotides introduced a unique molecular identifier onto each TCR beta cDNA molecule. Each sample yielded at least 3 million CDR3-containing paired-end reads. The Mint cDNA synthesis kit, primed by a TRBC-specific oligonucleotide, was used to synthesize first-strand cDNA from all RNA. Following uracil-DNA glycosylase treatment, all cDNA underwent a first 18-cycle PCR with the universal primers M1SS and BC2_uni_R. Concerning the study's data processing: For normalization, 1 million high-quality reads were randomly selected from each sample, with every read carrying a distinct molecular identifier. Reads with shared molecular identifiers were discarded instead of being binned into consensus sequences. MiTCR, with a Q25 quality threshold and the strictest error-elimination algorithm, was used for CDR3 identification, clonotype clustering and error correction. Lower-bound total TCR beta diversity was estimated with a nonparametric unseen species model using Euler transformation. TCRdb reprocessing: public reads trimmed at Q25 with fastp, clones called with MiXCR, in-frame beta chains kept. Each entry merges the rows of one CDR3 protein and shows their most common DNA and genes. TCRdb, not the original authors, processed these V and J calls. Across this sample there are over 1,200,000 distinct CDR3 sequences, with approximately 60% seen only once. The top ten clonotypes cover 5% to 7% of the sample.

The CDR3 starts with the cysteine, ends with the phenylalanine, and has 17 residues. The entry retains the CDR3 DNA only, 51 bases that are in frame from base 1. V is reduced by 0 bases and J by 6 bases, leaving a spacing of 15 bases between them. According to the germline V gene, CDR1 reads SGHAT and CDR2 reads FQNNGV. The rearranged segments are TRBV11-2 and TRBJ1-6; TRBD1 is a possible D gene, resting on 5 matching bases. The sequence came from a man between 18 and 29 years old in good health. Sequencing was carried out using blood. The nucleotides are TGTGCCAGCAGCTTAGATCGGAGGACTGGGGGTAATTCACCCCTCCACTTT. Its product reads: CASSLDRRTGGNSPLHF.